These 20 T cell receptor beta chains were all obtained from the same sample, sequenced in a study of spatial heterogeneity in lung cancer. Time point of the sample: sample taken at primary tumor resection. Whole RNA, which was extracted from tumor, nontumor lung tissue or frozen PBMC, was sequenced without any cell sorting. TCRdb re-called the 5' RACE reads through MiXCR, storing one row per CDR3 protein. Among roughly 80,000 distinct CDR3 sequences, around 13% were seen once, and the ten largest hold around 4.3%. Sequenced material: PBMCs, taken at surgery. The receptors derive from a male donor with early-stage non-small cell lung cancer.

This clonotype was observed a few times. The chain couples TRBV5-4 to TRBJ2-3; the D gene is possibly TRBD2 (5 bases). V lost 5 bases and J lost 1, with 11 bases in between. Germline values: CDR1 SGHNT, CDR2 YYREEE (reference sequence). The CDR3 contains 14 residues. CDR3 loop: CASRDRRGTDTQYF. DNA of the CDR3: TGTGCCAGCAGGGACCGGCGGGGCACAGATACGCAGTATTTT. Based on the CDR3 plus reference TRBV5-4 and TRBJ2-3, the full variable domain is ETGVTQSPTHLIKTRGQQVTLRCSSQSGHNTVSWYQQALGQGPQFIFQYYREEENGRGNFPPRFSGLQFPNYSSELNVNALELDDSALYLCASRDRRGTDTQYFGPGTRLTVL.

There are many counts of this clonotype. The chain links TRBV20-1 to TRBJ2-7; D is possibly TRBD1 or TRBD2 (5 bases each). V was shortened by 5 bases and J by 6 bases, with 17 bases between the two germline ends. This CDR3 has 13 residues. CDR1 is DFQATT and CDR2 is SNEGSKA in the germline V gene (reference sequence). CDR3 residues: CSASQEGTAEQYF. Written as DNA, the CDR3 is TGCAGTGCTTCTCAAGAAGGGACGGCCGAGCAGTACTTC.

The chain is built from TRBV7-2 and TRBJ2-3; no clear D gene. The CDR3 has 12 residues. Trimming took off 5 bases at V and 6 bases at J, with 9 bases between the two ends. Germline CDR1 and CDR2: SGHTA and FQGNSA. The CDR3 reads CASSPKRDTQYF. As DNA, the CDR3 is TGTGCCAGCAGCCCGAAGAGGGATACGCAGTATTTT.

CDR3 nucleotides: TGTGCCAGCAGCTTGCACACGAATCAGCCCCAGCATTTT. Amino acid sequence: CASSLHTNQPQHF. The chain joins TRBV5-5 to TRBJ1-5; unclear D gene. In germline, CDR1 is SGHKS, CDR2 YYEKEE (reference sequence). Trimming cost V 1 base and J 4 bases, with 6 bases left between them. The length of the CDR3 is 13 residues. Filled out from reference TRBV5-5 and TRBJ1-5, the complete variable domain reads DAGVTQSPTHLIKTRGQQVTLRCSPISGHKSVSWYQQVLGQGPQFIFQYYEKEERGRGNFPDRFSARQFPNYSSELNVNALLLGDSALYLCASSLHTNQPQHFGDGTRLSIL.

The CDR3 region is CASMGSTDTQYF. The CDR3 DNA is TGCGCCAGCATGGGGAGCACAGATACGCAGTATTTT. J is TRBJ2-3 and V is TRBV10-1; D is unclear. The CDR3 consists of 12 residues. Germline V CDR1 and CDR2: WNHNN, SYGVQD (reference sequence). Trimming cost V 7 bases and J 0 bases, with 5 bases left between them.

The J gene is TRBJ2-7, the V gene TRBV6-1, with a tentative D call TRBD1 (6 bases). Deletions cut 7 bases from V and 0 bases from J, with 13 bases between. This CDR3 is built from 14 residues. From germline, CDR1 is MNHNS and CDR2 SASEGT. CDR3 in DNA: TGTGCCAGCACCCCTGGGGACACCTCCTACGAGCAGTACTTC. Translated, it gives CASTPGDTSYEQYF.

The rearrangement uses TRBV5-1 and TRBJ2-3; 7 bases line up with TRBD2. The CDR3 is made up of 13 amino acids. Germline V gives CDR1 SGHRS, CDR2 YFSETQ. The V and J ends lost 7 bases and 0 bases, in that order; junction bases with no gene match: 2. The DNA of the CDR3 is TGCGCCAGCTGGCGGGAGAGCACAGATACGCAGTATTTT. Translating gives CASWRESTDTQYF.

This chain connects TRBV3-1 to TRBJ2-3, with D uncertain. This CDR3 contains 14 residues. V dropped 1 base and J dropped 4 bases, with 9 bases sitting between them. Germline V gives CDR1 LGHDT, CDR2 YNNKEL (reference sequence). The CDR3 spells CASSQAQKADTQYF. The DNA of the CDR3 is TGTGCCAGCAGCCAAGCTCAGAAAGCAGATACGCAGTATTTT.

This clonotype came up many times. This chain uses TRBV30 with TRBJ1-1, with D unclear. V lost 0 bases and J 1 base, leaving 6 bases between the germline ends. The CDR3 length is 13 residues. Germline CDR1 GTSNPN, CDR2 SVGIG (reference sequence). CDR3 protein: CAWSVAENTEAFF. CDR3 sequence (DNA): TGTGCCTGGAGTGTTGCAGAGAACACTGAAGCTTTCTTT.

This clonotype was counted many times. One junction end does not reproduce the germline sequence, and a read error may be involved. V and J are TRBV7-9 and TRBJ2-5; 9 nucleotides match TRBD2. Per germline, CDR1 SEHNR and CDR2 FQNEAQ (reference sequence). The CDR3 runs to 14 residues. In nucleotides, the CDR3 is TGTGCCAGCAGTTTAGCGGGAGTAAAAGAGACCCAGTACTTC. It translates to CASSLAGVKETQYF. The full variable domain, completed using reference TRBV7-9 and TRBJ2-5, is DTGVSQNPRHKITKRGQNVTFRCDPISEHNRLYWYRQTLGQGPEFLTYFQNEAQLEKSRLLSDRFSAERPKGSFSTLEIQRTEQGDSAMYLCASSLAGVKETQYFGPGTRLLVL.

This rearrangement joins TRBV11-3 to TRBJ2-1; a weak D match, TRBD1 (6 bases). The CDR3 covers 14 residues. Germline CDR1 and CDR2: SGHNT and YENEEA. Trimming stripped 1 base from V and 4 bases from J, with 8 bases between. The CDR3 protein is CASSLARGYNEQFF. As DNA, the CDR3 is TGTGCCAGCAGCTTAGCGAGGGGGTACAATGAGCAGTTCTTC. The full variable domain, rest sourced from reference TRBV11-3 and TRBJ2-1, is EAGVVQSPRYKIIEKKQPVAFWCNPISGHNTLYWYLQNLGQGPELLIRYENEEAVDDSQLPKDRFSAERLKGVDSTLKIQPAELGDSAVYLCASSLARGYNEQFFGPGTRLTVL.

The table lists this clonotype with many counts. As DNA, the CDR3 is TGCAGTGCTAGAGAACTCCCCCCTATCGAAGGGAGCTATGGCTACACCTTC. Translated, it gives CSARELPPIEGSYGYTF. The V call is TRBV20-1, the J call TRBJ1-2; no firm D call. The CDR3 is 17 amino acids. Trimming left V 0 bases short and J 4 bases short, with 21 bases between. Looked up from germline, CDR1 is DFQATT and CDR2 is SNEGSKA (reference sequence).

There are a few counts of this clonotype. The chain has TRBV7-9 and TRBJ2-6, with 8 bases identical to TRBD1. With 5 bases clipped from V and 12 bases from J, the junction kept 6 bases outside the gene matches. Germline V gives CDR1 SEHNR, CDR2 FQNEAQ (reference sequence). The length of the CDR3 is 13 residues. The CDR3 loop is CASSLQGAPVLTF. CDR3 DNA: TGTGCCAGCAGCCTCCAGGGGGCCCCCGTCCTGACTTTC.

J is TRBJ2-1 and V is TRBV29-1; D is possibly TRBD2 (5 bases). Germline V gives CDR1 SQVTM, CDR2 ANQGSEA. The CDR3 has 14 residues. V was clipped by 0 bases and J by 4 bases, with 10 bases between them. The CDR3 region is CSVEDQRRYNEQFF. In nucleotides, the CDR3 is TGCAGCGTTGAAGATCAGCGGCGGTACAATGAGCAGTTCTTC.

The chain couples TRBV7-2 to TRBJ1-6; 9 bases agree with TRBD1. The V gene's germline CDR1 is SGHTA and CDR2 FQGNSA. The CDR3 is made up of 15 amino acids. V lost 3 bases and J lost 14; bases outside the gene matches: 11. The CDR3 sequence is CASSLRTGEGVTLHF. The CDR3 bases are TGTGCCAGCAGCTTGAGGACAGGGGAAGGAGTCACCCTCCACTTT.

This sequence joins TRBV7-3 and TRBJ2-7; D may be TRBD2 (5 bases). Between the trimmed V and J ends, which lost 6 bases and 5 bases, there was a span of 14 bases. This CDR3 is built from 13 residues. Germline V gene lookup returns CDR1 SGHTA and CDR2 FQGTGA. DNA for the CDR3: TGTGCCAGCAGTCGGGCGTCCGGGGACGAGCAGTACTTC. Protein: CASSRASGDEQYF.

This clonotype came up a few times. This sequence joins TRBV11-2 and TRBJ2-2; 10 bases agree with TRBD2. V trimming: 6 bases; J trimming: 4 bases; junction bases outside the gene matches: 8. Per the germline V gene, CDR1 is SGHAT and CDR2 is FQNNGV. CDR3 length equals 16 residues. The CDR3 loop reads CASRFGTSASTGELFF. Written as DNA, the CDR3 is TGTGCCAGCAGGTTCGGGACTAGCGCCTCCACCGGGGAGCTGTTTTTT.

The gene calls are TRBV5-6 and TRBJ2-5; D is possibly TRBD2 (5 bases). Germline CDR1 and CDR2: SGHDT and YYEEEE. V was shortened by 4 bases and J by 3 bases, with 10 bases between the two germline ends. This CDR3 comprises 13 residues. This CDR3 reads CASSVRGEETQYF. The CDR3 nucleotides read TGTGCCAGCAGCGTCCGGGGTGAAGAGACCCAGTACTTC.

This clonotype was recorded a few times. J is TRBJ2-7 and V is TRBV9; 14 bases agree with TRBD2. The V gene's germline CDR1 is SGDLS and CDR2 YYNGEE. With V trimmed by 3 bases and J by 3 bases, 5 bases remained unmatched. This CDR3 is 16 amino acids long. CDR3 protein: CASSAGLAGGLYEQYF. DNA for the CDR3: TGTGCCAGCAGCGCAGGACTAGCGGGGGGTCTCTACGAGCAGTACTTC. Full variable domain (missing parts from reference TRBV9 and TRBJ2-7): DSGVTQTPKHLITATGQRVTLRCSPRSGDLSVYWYQQSLDQGLQFLIQYYNGEERAKGNILERFSAQQFPDLHSELNLSSLELGDSALYFCASSAGLAGGLYEQYFGPGTRLTVT.

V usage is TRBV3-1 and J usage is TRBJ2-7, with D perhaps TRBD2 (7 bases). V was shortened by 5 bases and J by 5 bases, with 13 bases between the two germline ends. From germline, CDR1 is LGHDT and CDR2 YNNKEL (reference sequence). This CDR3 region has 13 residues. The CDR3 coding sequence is TGTGCCAGCAGCTCTAGGGGGGGGCACGAGCAGTACTTC. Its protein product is CASSSRGGHEQYF.